This T cell receptor (beta chain) stems from a study of OX40 agonist ivuxolimab in advanced cancers. Overall study: Three patients, one with hepatocellular carcinoma and two with cutaneous melanoma, achieved partial responses.

Anyone with autoimmune disease history or systemic immunosuppression was excluded. Study-wide results and caveats: On average, CD8+ T cells had more expanded clones than CD4+.

Germline lookup yields CDR1 LNHDA and CDR2 SQIVND (reference sequence). V was pared by 7 bases and J by 2 bases, with 16 bases between. The CDR3 spans 15 residues. TCRdb keeps only in-frame clones here, not all; method: immunoSEQ multiplex PCR. The sample includes fewer than 100,000 clones, about 80% of them seen just once. Note on this clone: The antigen is undetermined.

The V and J genes are TRBV19 and TRBJ2-3; no clear D. The TCR comes from an adult with an advanced solid tumor such as melanoma, head and neck, liver or kidney cancer. This specimen consisted of CD4+ or CD8+ T cells sorted from blood, obtained in a trial of the OX40 agonist ivuxolimab. CDR3 in DNA: TGTGCCAGTATGGGTGTATTTGGTGTCACAGATACGCAGTATTTT. Amino acids: CASMGVFGVTDTQYF.